The source of this T cell receptor beta chain is a study of T cell changes during pregnancy in multiple sclerosis. The CDR3 has 15 amino acids. J gave up 4 bases and V 6 bases, and 6 bases lay outside the gene matches. Germline V CDR1 and CDR2: KGHSH, LQKENI. Clones were sequenced by immunoSEQ multiplex PCR, and TCRdb holds only the in-frame ones, with some missing. The repertoire holds under 70,000 clones, with about 90% as singletons. Sequences were derived from CD4+ T cells from peripheral blood mononuclear cells, sampled after pregnancy. The TCR originated in a female donor in good health, enrolled as a control in a pregnancy study. This chain connects TRBV18 to TRBJ1-6, with 7 bases aligning to TRBD1. The CDR3: CASSAGQIYNSPLHF. Written as DNA, the CDR3 is TGTGCCAGCTCCGCGGGACAGATTTATAATTCACCCCTCCACTTT.